This TCR beta chain was observed in a study of blood T cell repertoires in COVID-19. Across the study: T cells, B-cell-depleted T cells, or PBMCs supplied cDNA or gDNA.

The CDR3 length is 14 residues. Trimming took 0 bases from V and 0 from J, leaving 6 bases between them. Germline CDR1 and CDR2: KGHSH and LQKENI. Measured with immunoSEQ multiplex PCR; TCRdb has only the in-frame clones, and not every one. This table holds 200,000 to 250,000 clones, around 80% found once. This clone was recorded once. Specimen: peripheral blood. The V call is TRBV18, the J call TRBJ2-7; D ambiguous. This TCR was recovered from a woman older than 75 with active or convalescent COVID-19. The CDR3 region has the DNA TGTGCCAGCTCACCACCGGGCGCCTCCTACGAGCAGTACTTC. It encodes CASSPPGASYEQYF.